This TCR beta chain was found in a study of Ad26.COV2.S vaccination and SARS-CoV-2 variants. Study-wide background: Intramuscularly, Ad26.COV2.S was given either once or twice, 56 days apart. Overall study findings and caveats: It was found that vaccine and placebo recipients had similar non-spike TCR breadth. Those who received the vaccine showed greater spike-specific TCR breadth than those given placebo.

Points on this clone: What it recognizes is unknown.

This sample's treatment: roughly 18 received Ad26.COV2.S at low or high dose, single or two shots; about 5 received placebo; per-sample allocation not given. Collection of samples fell on day 63 after the first vaccine or placebo injection. Donor was an adult aged 18-55 years in Boston. Assay used: immunoSEQ multiplex PCR; TCRdb lists only in-frame clones, some missing. Of more than 400,000 clones listed, around 93% are singletons. The CDR3 contains 15 residues. The germline CDR1 and CDR2 sequences are LGHNA and YSLEER. Trimming took 1 base from V and 4 from J; bases not matched to a gene: 4. The specimen was peripheral blood, collected in a trial of Ad26.COV2.S vaccine versus placebo. This TCR was sampled from a person between 18 and 59 years old who received the Ad26.COV2.S COVID-19 vaccine or a placebo. V and J are TRBV4-3 and TRBJ2-1; TRBD1 matches at 7 bases. The CDR3 reads CASSQGQGEYNEQFF. CDR3 bases: TGCGCCAGCAGCCAAGGGCAGGGGGAATACAATGAGCAGTTCTTC.